Following are 32 T cell receptor beta chains from one sample sequenced in a study of T cells after yellow fever vaccination. Each CDR3 protein gets one entry after TCRdb re-called the 5' RACE reads with MiXCR. The repertoire holds 610,000 or so distinct CDR3 sequences, with 9% to 15% as singletons. Sequenced material: PBMCs, taken on the day of the yellow fever booster vaccination. These receptors came from a man in his thirties or forties who received the YFV17D yellow fever vaccine.

The chain recombines TRBV7-2 with TRBJ1-5; D is perhaps TRBD1 (5 bases). Germline CDR1 and CDR2: SGHTA and FQGNSA. The V and J ends lost 5 bases and 5 bases respectively, with 10 bases between them. The CDR3 extends over 13 amino acids. CDR3 in DNA: TGTGCCAGCAGCCATAGGGGAGATCAGCCCCAGCATTTT. It specifies CASSHRGDQPQHF.

This clonotype was detected a few times. The V call is TRBV6-1, the J call TRBJ2-2; 7 bases align to TRBD2. CDR3 length equals 15 residues. The junction had 7 bases not matched to a gene; V was cut back by 7 bases and J by 2 bases. The germline V gene has CDR1 MNHNS and CDR2 SASEGT. CDR3 amino acids: CASIWGGRNTGELFF. In DNA form, the CDR3 reads TGTGCCAGCATCTGGGGGGGAAGAAACACCGGGGAGCTGTTTTTT.

This clonotype was picked up a small number of times. CDR3 in amino acids: CASIRVGLAGVGCNKDEQFF. CDR3 in DNA: TGTGCCAGCATACGCGTGGGACTAGCGGGAGTGGGCTGCAACAAGGATGAGCAGTTCTTC. The V call is TRBV9, the J call TRBJ2-1; 14 bases are shared with TRBD2. The CDR3 spans 20 residues. Trimming at V came to 6 bases and at J to 8 bases, leaving 22 bases not matched to a gene. The V gene's germline CDR1 is SGDLS and CDR2 YYNGEE.

This clonotype was counted only a few times. The V and J genes are TRBV7-2 and TRBJ2-5, with TRBD2 identical over 12 bases. Germline-derived CDR1 and CDR2 are SGHTA and FQGNSA. J gave up 5 bases and V 5 bases, and 12 bases lay outside the gene matches. The CDR3 consists of 17 residues. The CDR3 protein is CASSRRLTSGSGETQYF. CDR3 bases: TGTGCCAGCAGCCGCCGGCTGACTAGCGGGAGCGGGGAGACCCAGTACTTC.

A few counts support this clonotype. The chain is built from TRBV20-1 and TRBJ1-2; D is ambiguous. This CDR3 comprises 15 residues. In germline, CDR1 is DFQATT, CDR2 SNEGSKA (reference sequence). Trimming took 2 bases from V and 8 from J, leaving 21 bases between them. CDR3: CSARTLGQPYGGYTF. DNA for the CDR3: TGCAGTGCTAGAACCTTGGGCCAGCCCTATGGAGGCTACACCTTC.

This clonotype has only a few counts. The chain recombines TRBV18 with TRBJ2-5; perhaps TRBD1 as D (5 bases). Germline CDR1 KGHSH, CDR2 LQKENI. With 4 bases removed from V and 2 bases from J, the gap between germline ends came to 11 bases. The CDR3 contains 14 residues. Written as DNA, the CDR3 is TGTGCCAGCTCACGGGGCGCTACACAAGAGACCCAGTACTTC. It specifies CASSRGATQETQYF. The full variable domain, its missing parts supplied by reference TRBV18 and TRBJ2-5, is NAGVMQNPRHLVRRRGQEARLRCSPMKGHSHVYWYRQLPEEGLKFMVYLQKENIIDESGMPKERFSAEFPKEGPSILRIQQVVRGDSAAYFCASSRGATQETQYFGPGTRLLVL.

This chain links TRBV5-1 with TRBJ1-3; no definite D call. Germline loops: CDR1 SGHRS, CDR2 YFSETQ. Trimming left V 4 bases short and J 7 bases short, with 21 bases between. This CDR3 comprises 16 residues. This CDR3 reads CASSPNPDHFWNTIYF. In DNA, the CDR3 is TGCGCCAGCAGCCCCAACCCGGACCATTTCTGGAACACCATATATTTT.

V gene TRBV7-2 combines with J gene TRBJ2-1; no firm D call. The V end lost 0 bases, the J end lost 5 bases, and 14 bases lay between the germline ends. CDR3 length: 16 residues. Germline V gives CDR1 SGHTA, CDR2 FQGNSA. The CDR3, as DNA: TGTGCCAGCAGCTTAGCGTCTGGAACGCTAGACAATGAGCAGTTCTTC. Translation: CASSLASGTLDNEQFF.

The chain links TRBV29-1 to TRBJ2-2; no firm D call. Germline V gene lookup returns CDR1 SQVTM and CDR2 ANQGSEA. The ends were cut back, 4 bases at V and 1 base at J, with 10 bases in the middle. The CDR3 has 14 amino acids. The CDR3 is CSVVLRLNTGELFF. CDR3 bases: TGCAGCGTTGTTTTGCGCCTGAACACCGGGGAGCTGTTTTTT.

This clonotype was detected ten times or more. This chain uses TRBV24-1 with TRBJ2-1; a possible D gene is TRBD2 (5 bases). This CDR3 region has 11 residues. V was trimmed by 7 bases and J by 10 bases, leaving 10 bases between them. Germline assignment: CDR1 KGHDR and CDR2 SFDVKD. The CDR3: CATSTRREQFF. The CDR3, as DNA: TGTGCCACCAGCACACGGAGGGAGCAGTTCTTC.

The CDR3 sequence: CASRDRGGNTEAFF. CDR3 DNA sequence: TGTGCCAGTAGGGACAGGGGCGGGAACACTGAAGCTTTCTTT. J is TRBJ1-1 and V is TRBV19; 9 nucleotides align to TRBD1. The V gene's germline CDR1 is LNHDA and CDR2 SQIVND (reference sequence). Trimming removed 6 bases from V and 1 base from J; junction bases left unmatched: 3. CDR3 length: 14 residues.

This clonotype occurred a few times. The CDR3 loop is CSARDREVAGDEQYF. CDR3 bases: TGCAGTGCTAGAGATCGGGAGGTAGCGGGAGACGAGCAGTACTTC. The rearrangement joins TRBV20-1 to TRBJ2-7; 9 nucleotides align to TRBD2. The germline V gene encodes CDR1 DFQATT and CDR2 SNEGSKA (reference sequence). The CDR3 is 15 residues long. Germline trimming cut 0 bases from V and 5 bases from J; bases unmatched to any gene: 8.

The chain employs TRBV12-3 or TRBV12-4 and TRBJ1-5; the match to TRBD1 covers 8 bases. The CDR3 contains 21 residues. V trimming: 6 bases; J trimming: 0 bases; junction bases outside the gene matches: 22. The CDR3, as DNA: TGTGCCAGCAGATTCAAAAGTGGGGACAGGCCCCTATCGTATAGCAATCAGCCCCAGCATTTT. As protein: CASRFKSGDRPLSYSNQPQHF.

There are a few counts of this clonotype. This chain connects TRBV5-1 to TRBJ2-7; D might be TRBD1 (6 bases). V dropped 2 bases and J dropped 0 bases, with 18 bases sitting between them. From germline, CDR1 is SGHRS and CDR2 YFSETQ. This CDR3 has 17 residues. DNA of the CDR3: TGCGCCAGCAGCTTACCCCCCACAGGGAGTGTCTCCTACGAGCAGTACTTC. Residues: CASSLPPTGSVSYEQYF.

This clonotype occurred a few times. The rearrangement uses TRBV5-1 and TRBJ2-3; 7 bases align to TRBD2. The V gene's germline CDR1 is SGHRS and CDR2 YFSETQ. The CDR3 contains 14 residues. V trimming: 2 bases; J trimming: 4 bases; junction bases outside the gene matches: 4. As DNA, the CDR3 is TGCGCCAGCAGCTTTGGCGGGAGCTCAGATACGCAGTATTTT. Translated: CASSFGGSSDTQYF.

This clonotype has only a few counts. The V call is TRBV18, the J call TRBJ2-7; maybe TRBD1 (6 bases). CDR3 size: 15 residues. V lost 3 bases and J lost 5, with 17 bases in between. Germline values: CDR1 KGHSH, CDR2 LQKENI. For the CDR3, the DNA is TGTGCCAGCTCACCGAACAGGGAGTTCGACCACGAGCAGTACTTC. It translates to CASSPNREFDHEQYF.

J is TRBJ1-5 and V is TRBV6-1, with D perhaps matching TRBD1 (5 bases). V was clipped by 4 bases and J by 1 base, with 8 bases between them. CDR3 size: 14 residues. CDR1 is MNHNS, CDR2 SASEGT, per germline. CDR3 in amino acids: CASSVRDSNQPQHF. The CDR3 nucleotides are TGTGCCAGCAGTGTCCGGGACAGCAATCAGCCCCAGCATTTT.

There are a few counts of this clonotype. The rearrangement uses TRBV5-1 and TRBJ2-2; D is possibly TRBD1 (5 bases). Per germline, CDR1 SGHRS and CDR2 YFSETQ. Trimming cost V 2 bases and J 1 base, with 9 bases left between them. This CDR3 region has 15 residues. CDR3 sequence: CASSFSRVNTGELFF. DNA of the CDR3: TGCGCCAGCAGCTTTAGCAGGGTGAACACCGGGGAGCTGTTTTTT.

The sample holds a few counts of this clonotype. The junction differs from germline at one of its ends, possibly a read error. This sequence joins TRBV11-2 and TRBJ2-3; unclear D gene. Germline CDR1 reads SGHAT; CDR2 reads FQNNGV. CDR3 length: 12 residues. DNA of the CDR3: TGTGCCAGCAGCTTCGGCAGTACTGGGTTATTTTTT. Encoded protein: CASSFGSTGLFF.

The table lists this clonotype with many counts. This chain connects TRBV5-1 to TRBJ2-1, with 7 bases aligning to TRBD1. The CDR3 runs 15 residues. V lost 0 bases, J lost 9 bases, and 9 bases stayed unmatched. CDR1 SGHRS and CDR2 YFSETQ come from the germline V gene. DNA for the CDR3: TGCGCCAGCAGCTTGGAATTAACAGGGGATCTTGAGCAGTTCTTC. Translating it yields CASSLELTGDLEQFF.

This clonotype was found a few times. The junction departs from the called germline gene at one end, perhaps through a read error. The chain couples TRBV11-2 to TRBJ2-1; the match to TRBD2 covers 8 bases. This CDR3 spans 17 amino acids. The germline V gene encodes CDR1 SGHAT and CDR2 FQNNGV. This chain's CDR3 is CASSLEGREAPYNEQFF. CDR3 nucleotide sequence: TGTGCCAGCAGCCTAGAAGGGCGGGAGGCACCGTACAATGAGCAGTTCTTC. Complete variable domain (other parts from reference TRBV11-2 and TRBJ2-1): EAGVAQSPRYKIIEKRQSVAFWCNPISGHATLYWYQQILGQGPKLLIQFQNNGVVDDSQLPKDRFSAERLKGVDSTLKIQPAKLEDSAVYLCASSLEGREAPYNEQFFGPGTRLTVL.

The chain combines TRBV28 with TRBJ2-6; possible D gene TRBD1, 5 bases. The CDR3 spans 17 residues. With 5 bases removed from V and 0 bases from J, the gap between germline ends came to 14 bases. Germline V gives CDR1 MDHEN, CDR2 SYDVKM. Here the CDR3 DNA reads TGTGCCAGCAGTCCAAAGGCAGGGATCTCTGGGGCCAACGTCCTGACTTTC. This translates into CASSPKAGISGANVLTF.

V usage is TRBV29-1 and J usage is TRBJ2-4; either TRBD1 or TRBD2 may supply D (6 bases each). Looked up from germline, CDR1 is SQVTM and CDR2 is ANQGSEA. The CDR3 runs to 13 residues. Trimming took 5 bases from V and 4 from J, leaving 12 bases between them. The CDR3: CSVSRGGKNIQYF. CDR3 coding DNA: TGCAGCGTTTCCAGGGGAGGTAAAAACATTCAGTACTTC.

This clonotype was counted between two and nine times. The rearrangement uses TRBV6-1 and TRBJ1-2; 7 nucleotides agree with TRBD1. The germline CDR1 and CDR2 sequences are MNHNS and SASEGT. This CDR3 is 15 amino acids long. Trimming at V came to 6 bases and at J to 1 base, leaving 8 bases not matched to a gene. DNA of the CDR3: TGTGCCAGCAGCTCGGGAGGGGGCGGTAACTATGGCTACACCTTC. Its protein product is CASSSGGGGNYGYTF.

V gene TRBV12-3 or TRBV12-4 combines with J gene TRBJ1-1; 7 bases fit TRBD1. This CDR3 is built from 13 residues. V lost 7 bases to trimming and J lost 9 bases; unmatched junction nucleotides: 11. The CDR3 DNA reads as TGTGCCAGCACCCTGGGACAGCGTGGGAAAGCTTTCTTT. Residues: CASTLGQRGKAFF.

This clonotype showed up many times. The chain carries TRBV2 and TRBJ2-5, with D tentatively TRBD2 (6 bases). The CDR3 totals 13 residues. V lost 5 bases, J lost 2 bases, and 9 bases lay in between. CDR1 and CDR2 from the germline V gene are SNHLY and FYNNEI. CDR3 DNA: TGTGCCAGCAGTCGGGACTGGCAAGAGACCCAGTACTTC. It translates to CASSRDWQETQYF.

This clonotype was observed many times. The chain uses TRBV5-1 and TRBJ2-3, with 8 nucleotides matching TRBD1. This CDR3 is 14 amino acids long. CDR1 is SGHRS and CDR2 is YFSETQ in the germline V gene. Trimming removed 3 bases from V and 1 base from J; junction bases left unmatched: 1. CDR3 residues: CASSSGGGTDTQYF. As DNA, the CDR3 is TGCGCCAGCAGCTCAGGGGGCGGCACAGATACGCAGTATTTT.

CDR3 nucleotide sequence: TGCAGTGCTATTCACCTCCGCGAGGGTAATTCTTTCTTT. It is translated as CSAIHLREGNSFF. The rearrangement joins TRBV20-1 to TRBJ1-1; D gene ambiguous. CDR3 length: 13 amino acids. Trimming shortened V by 4 bases and J by 12 bases, and 21 bases separated the two germline ends. Germline loops: CDR1 DFQATT, CDR2 SNEGSKA (reference sequence).

This clonotype was seen more than once but under ten times. The chain uses TRBV2 and TRBJ2-7; possible D gene TRBD1, 5 bases. V lost 8 bases, J lost 4 bases, and 21 bases lay in between. Looked up from germline, CDR1 is SNHLY and CDR2 is FYNNEI. The CDR3 is made up of 15 amino acids. CDR3: CASGEGSGPKYEQYF. The DNA for the CDR3 is TGTGCCAGCGGGGAAGGGTCAGGGCCAAAGTACGAGCAGTACTTC. Using reference TRBV2 and TRBJ2-7 for the parts outside the CDR3, the full variable domain is EPEVTQTPSHQVTQMGQEVILRCVPISNHLYFYWYRQILGQKVEFLVSFYNNEISEKSEIFDDQFSVERPDGSNFTLKIRSTKLEDSAMYFCASGEGSGPKYEQYFGPGTRLTVT.

J is TRBJ2-2 and V is TRBV7-2; 8 nucleotides agree with TRBD1. Germline lookup yields CDR1 SGHTA and CDR2 FQGNSA. V shed 2 bases and J 4 bases; nucleotides not matched to a gene: 3. There are 15 residues in the CDR3. The CDR3 DNA sequence: TGTGCCAGCAGCTTAACAGGGGGGAGCACCGGGGAGCTGTTTTTT. Protein sequence: CASSLTGGSTGELFF.

This clonotype was found many times. This sequence joins TRBV5-1 and TRBJ2-7, with D maybe TRBD2 (7 bases). The CDR3 contains 17 residues. Germline loops: CDR1 SGHRS, CDR2 YFSETQ. Trimming took 0 bases from V and 3 from J, leaving 19 bases between them. The DNA of the CDR3 is TGCGCCAGCAGCTTGGACAGGGAAGGACTAGGTTACTACGAGCAGTACTTC. Translated, it gives CASSLDREGLGYYEQYF. Based on the CDR3 plus reference TRBV5-1 and TRBJ2-7, the full variable domain is KAGVTQTPRYLIKTRGQQVTLSCSPISGHRSVSWYQQTPGQGLQFLFEYFSETQRNKGNFPGRFSGRQFSNSRSEMNVSTLELGDSALYLCASSLDREGLGYYEQYFGPGTRLTVT.

This clonotype was counted between two and nine times. The J gene is TRBJ2-2, the V gene TRBV10-3, with 7 positions matching TRBD1. Germline CDR1 reads ENHRY; CDR2 reads SYGVKD. The junction had 6 bases not matched to a gene; V was cut back by 3 bases and J by 2 bases. The length of the CDR3 is 16 residues. DNA of the CDR3: TGTGCCATCAGTGACTGGACAGGCCAAAACACCGGGGAGCTGTTTTTT. Translation gives CAISDWTGQNTGELFF.